This TCR beta chain is from a study of T cells after yellow fever vaccination. Background on the study: Preparation of fractions with low cell numbers was performed using SMART-Seq v4 Ultra Low Input.

TCRdb recomputed calls from the 5' RACE reads with MiXCR, one row per CDR3 protein. The sample has 50,000 to 60,000 distinct CDR3 sequences, around 7% seen once. There are a few counts of this clonotype. Whole-study results and caveats: FACS-sorted repertoires could harbor abundant contaminating bulk-population clonotypes. Peaking faster, on day 5 versus 15, the secondary response was nonetheless weaker. After the booster, 96% of CD4 and 75% to 90% of CD8 primary-response clones were re-detected.

This TCR came from a man between 18 and 29 years old who received the YFV17D yellow fever vaccine. Material: CD8+ T cells not binding an NS4B(214-222) dextramer, sorted from PBMCs, obtained roughly 46 days after the first yellow fever vaccination.

The CDR3 loop reads CASSLGGPRQPQHF. CDR3 DNA: TGTGCCAGCAGTTTAGGCGGGCCCAGACAGCCCCAGCATTTT. The rearrangement joins TRBV12-3 or TRBV12-4 to TRBJ1-5, with D hard to call. V gave up 1 base and J gave up 7 bases, with 11 bases separating them. The CDR3 runs 14 residues.